This TCR beta chain derives from a study of T cell changes during pregnancy in multiple sclerosis. TCRdb keeps only in-frame clones here, not all; method: immunoSEQ multiplex PCR. The profile shows tens of thousands of clones, about nine tenths of them singletons. The sequencing here drew on peripheral blood, taken after pregnancy. The origin of this receptor is a female donor in good health, enrolled as a control in a pregnancy study.

In nucleotides, the CDR3 is TGTGCCAGCAGTTACGACACTCGACCTGGAAACACCATATATTTT. Its translation: CASSYDTRPGNTIYF. The chain has TRBV6-5 and TRBJ1-3; D not resolved. Germline-derived CDR1 and CDR2 are MNHEY and SVGAGI. The CDR3 runs to 15 residues. V gave up 2 bases and J gave up 2 bases, with 10 bases separating them.